This T cell receptor beta chain was observed in a study of T cells expressing NK-cell markers. Germline V lookup: CDR1 SGHDT, CDR2 YYEEEE. The CDR3 has 15 residues. Reprocessing the 5' RACE reads, TCRdb reports a single entry for every CDR3 protein and omits DNA. The sample's table shows some 460,000 distinct CDR3 sequences. This clonotype originated in a woman in her 50s in good health. The V call is TRBV5-6, the J call TRBJ2-2; with no DNA, the TCRdb D assignment of TRBD2 cannot be verified. The material sequenced was blood T cells: a sorted CD56 or NKG2C T cell subset, CD4+ or CD8+ T cells, or bulk PBMC T cells (not recorded which). This CDR3 reads CASGPSGRYTGELFF.